The 5 T cell receptor beta chains below were found in one sample sequenced in a study of blood T cell repertoires in COVID-19. The assay was immunoSEQ multiplex PCR, and TCRdb's table has in-frame clones only and misses some. Among a few hundred thousand clones, about 80% were seen once, and the ten largest hold roughly 8.6%. The sequenced sample was peripheral blood. Every receptor here comes from a human donor in a cohort sampled during active COVID-19.

V and J are TRBV6-5 and TRBJ2-1, with 8 bases that match TRBD2. Germline CDR1 is MNHEY and CDR2 is SVGAGI. The J segment lost 10 bases and the V segment lost 6 bases, leaving 14 bases of the junction unmatched. The CDR3 spans 15 residues. The CDR3, as DNA: TGTGCCAGCAGGCAATCGGGACTAGTTTTTCTCGAGCAGTTCTTC. Protein sequence: CASRQSGLVFLEQFF.

This chain connects TRBV2 to TRBJ2-1, with TRBD2 identical over 9 bases. The trim removed 2 bases at V and 0 bases at J, leaving 11 bases unmatched. Germline CDR1 reads SNHLY; CDR2 reads FYNNEI. The CDR3 spans 19 residues. This CDR3 is CASSELSLTSGRSYNEQFF. Here the CDR3 DNA reads TGTGCCAGCAGTGAATTGTCTTTGACTAGCGGACGCTCCTACAATGAGCAGTTCTTC.

This clone showed up just once. V usage is TRBV6-5 and J usage is TRBJ1-6; D ambiguous. From germline, CDR1 is MNHEY and CDR2 SVGAGI. Trimming took off 2 bases at V and 14 bases at J, with 13 bases between the two ends. This CDR3 has 13 residues. The DNA for the CDR3 is TGTGCCAGCAGTTACCTCGGGAGAACGACCCTCCACTTT. Encoded protein: CASSYLGRTTLHF.

V gene TRBV18 combines with J gene TRBJ1-2; TRBD1 might be the D (6 bases). V was shortened by 1 base and J by 4 bases, with 13 bases between the two germline ends. The CDR3 length is 15 residues. The germline V gene encodes CDR1 KGHSH and CDR2 LQKENI. This chain's CDR3 is CASSPQGTKSYGYTF. CDR3 coding DNA: TGTGCCAGCTCACCACAAGGGACAAAAAGCTATGGCTACACCTTC.

The chain has TRBV19 and TRBJ1-1; 9 nucleotides agree with TRBD1. Losses at the gene ends were 5 bases for V and 6 bases for J; bases not matched to a gene: 10. This CDR3 has 15 residues. Germline V CDR1 and CDR2: LNHDA, SQIVND (reference sequence). The CDR3 region has the DNA TGTGCCAGTAGTGCCGTTGGGACAGGGAGGTCTGAAGCTTTCTTT. It codes for CASSAVGTGRSEAFF.